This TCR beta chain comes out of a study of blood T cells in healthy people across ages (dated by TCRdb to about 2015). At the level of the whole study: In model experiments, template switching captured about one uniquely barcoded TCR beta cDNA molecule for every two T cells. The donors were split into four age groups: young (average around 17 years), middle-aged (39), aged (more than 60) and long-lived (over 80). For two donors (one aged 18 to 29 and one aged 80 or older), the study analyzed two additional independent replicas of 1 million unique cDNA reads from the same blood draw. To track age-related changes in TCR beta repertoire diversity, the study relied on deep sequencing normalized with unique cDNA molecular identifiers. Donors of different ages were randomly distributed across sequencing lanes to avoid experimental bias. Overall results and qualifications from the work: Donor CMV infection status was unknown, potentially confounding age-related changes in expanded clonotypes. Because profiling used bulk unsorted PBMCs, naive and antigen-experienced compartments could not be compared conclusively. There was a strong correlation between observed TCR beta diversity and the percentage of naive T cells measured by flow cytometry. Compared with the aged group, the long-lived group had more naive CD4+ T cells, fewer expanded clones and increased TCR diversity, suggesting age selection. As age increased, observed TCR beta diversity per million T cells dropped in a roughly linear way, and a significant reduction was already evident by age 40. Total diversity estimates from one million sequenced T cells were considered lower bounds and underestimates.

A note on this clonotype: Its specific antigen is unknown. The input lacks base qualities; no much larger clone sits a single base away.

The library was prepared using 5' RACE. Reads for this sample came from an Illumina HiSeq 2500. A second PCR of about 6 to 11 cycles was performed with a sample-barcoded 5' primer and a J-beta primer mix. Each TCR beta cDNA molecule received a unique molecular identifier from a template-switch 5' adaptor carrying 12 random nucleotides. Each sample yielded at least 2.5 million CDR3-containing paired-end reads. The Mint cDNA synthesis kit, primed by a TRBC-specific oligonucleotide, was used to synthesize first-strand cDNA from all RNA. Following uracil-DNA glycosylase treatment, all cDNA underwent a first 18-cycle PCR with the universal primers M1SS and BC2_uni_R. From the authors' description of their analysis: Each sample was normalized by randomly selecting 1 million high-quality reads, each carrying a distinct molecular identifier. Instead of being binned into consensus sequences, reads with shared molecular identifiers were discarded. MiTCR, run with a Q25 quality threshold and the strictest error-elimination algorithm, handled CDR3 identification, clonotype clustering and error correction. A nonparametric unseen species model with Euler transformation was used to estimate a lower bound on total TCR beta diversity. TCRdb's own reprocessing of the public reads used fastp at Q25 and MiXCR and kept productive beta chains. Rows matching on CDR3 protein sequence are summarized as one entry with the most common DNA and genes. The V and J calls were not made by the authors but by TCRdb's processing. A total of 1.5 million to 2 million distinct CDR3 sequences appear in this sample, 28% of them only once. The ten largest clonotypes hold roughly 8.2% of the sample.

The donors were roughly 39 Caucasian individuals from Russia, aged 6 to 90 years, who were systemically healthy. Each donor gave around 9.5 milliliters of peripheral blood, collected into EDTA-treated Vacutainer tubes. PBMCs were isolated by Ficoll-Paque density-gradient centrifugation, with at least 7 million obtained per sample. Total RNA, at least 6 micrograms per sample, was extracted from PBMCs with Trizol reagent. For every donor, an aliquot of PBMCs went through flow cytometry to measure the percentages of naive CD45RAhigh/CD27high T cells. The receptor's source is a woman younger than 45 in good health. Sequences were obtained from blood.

The nucleotide sequence reads TGTGCCAGCAGCTCACAATACGGGTTTCCTCAGTACTTC. It is translated as CASSSQYGFPQYF. The chain joins TRBV5-6 to TRBJ2-5; a confident D gene designation cannot be given. Its CDR3 holds 13 amino acids, cysteine through phenylalanine. The CDR3 DNA has 39 bases and is translated from base 1. The germline ends are 17 bases apart after V is trimmed by 3 bases and J by 11 bases. CDR1 and CDR2 are read off the germline V gene as SGHDT and YYEEEE.